The 6 T cell receptor beta chains below were found in one sample sequenced in a study of blood T cells in healthy people across ages (dated by TCRdb to 2014 to 2015). Receptors were amplified or captured by 5' RACE. Instrument on record: Illumina HiSeq 2500. The second PCR ran for about 7 to 11 cycles and used a J-beta primer mix along with a sample-barcoded 5' primer. TCRdb passed the public sequencing reads through fastp at Q25 and MiXCR, retaining productive beta sequences. For every CDR3 protein sequence, its rows merge into one entry that carries the most common genes and DNA. For this sample the table gives about 970,000 distinct CDR3 sequences, of which roughly 51% were detected only once. About a fifth of the sample is held by the ten biggest clonotypes. Sequencing used blood. These receptors were obtained from a woman aged 60 to 75 in good health.

This clonotype has at least ten counts. The rearrangement uses TRBV6-6 and TRBJ2-7; 9 bases fit TRBD2. The CDR3 totals 13 residues. V was pared by 6 bases and J by 3 bases, with 3 bases of the junction left unmatched. Germline V gene sequence: CDR1 MNHNY, CDR2 SVGAGI (reference sequence). CDR3 coding DNA: TGTGCCAGCAGAGCTAGCGGGATCTACGAGCAGTACTTC. It yields the protein CASRASGIYEQYF.

The chain links TRBV6-6 to TRBJ2-7; 8 bases agree with TRBD1. Germline V gene lookup returns CDR1 MNHNY and CDR2 SVGAGI (reference sequence). The CDR3 runs 16 residues. With V trimmed by 6 bases and J by 1 base, 11 bases remained unmatched. Written as DNA, the CDR3 is TGTGCCAGCAGCCACGGGGGACAGGTCCTGTCCTACGAGCAGTACTTC. Its protein product is CASSHGGQVLSYEQYF.

CDR3 sequence reads: CASSLSFPPRGQYF. The CDR3 coding sequence is TGTGCCAGCAGTTTATCCTTCCCCCCCCGGGGGCAGTATTTT. V and J are TRBV27 and TRBJ2-3; tentatively, D is TRBD2 (5 bases). Trimming took off 0 bases at V and 11 bases at J, with 15 bases between the two ends. The germline V gene has CDR1 MNHEY and CDR2 SMNVEV (reference sequence). The CDR3 has 14 amino acids.

This clonotype occurred once. The chain joins TRBV20-1 to TRBJ1-3; D possibly corresponds to TRBD1 (6 bases). V was pared by 5 bases and J by 2 bases, with 10 bases between. The CDR3 has 13 amino acids. Germline V gene lookup returns CDR1 DFQATT and CDR2 SNEGSKA (reference sequence). CDR3 sequence reads: CSAPDRTGNTIYF. The CDR3 DNA sequence: TGCAGTGCTCCTGACAGGACTGGAAACACCATATATTTT.

This clonotype was seen a handful of times. This chain uses TRBV5-5 with TRBJ2-6; a weak D match, TRBD2 (6 bases). The CDR3 spans 18 residues. Germline CDR1 SGHKS, CDR2 YYEKEE (reference sequence). V was cut by 0 bases and J by 0 bases, with 13 bases left in between. CDR3 DNA sequence: TGTGCCAGCAGCTTGGCAGGGACTTGGGTCTCTGGGGCCAACGTCCTGACTTTC. It yields the protein CASSLAGTWVSGANVLTF.

The genes are TRBV2 and TRBJ2-5, with TRBD2 matching 10 bases. This CDR3 comprises 14 residues. Germline values: CDR1 SNHLY, CDR2 FYNNEI. With V trimmed by 6 bases and J by 5 bases, 6 bases remained unmatched. The CDR3 sequence: CASSLGLALETQYF. CDR3 coding DNA: TGTGCCAGCAGCCTGGGACTAGCGTTGGAGACCCAGTACTTC.